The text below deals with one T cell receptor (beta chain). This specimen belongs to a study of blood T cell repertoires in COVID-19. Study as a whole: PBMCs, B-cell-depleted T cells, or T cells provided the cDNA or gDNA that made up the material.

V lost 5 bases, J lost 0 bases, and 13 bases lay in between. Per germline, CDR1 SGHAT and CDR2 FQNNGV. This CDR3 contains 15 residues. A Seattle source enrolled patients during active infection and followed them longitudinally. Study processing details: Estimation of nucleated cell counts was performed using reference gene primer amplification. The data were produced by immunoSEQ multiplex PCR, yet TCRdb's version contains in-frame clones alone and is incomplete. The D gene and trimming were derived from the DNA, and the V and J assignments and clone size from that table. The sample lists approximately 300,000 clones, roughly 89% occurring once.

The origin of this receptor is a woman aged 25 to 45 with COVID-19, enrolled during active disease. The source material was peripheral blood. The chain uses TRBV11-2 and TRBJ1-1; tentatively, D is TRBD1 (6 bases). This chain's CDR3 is CASSRRQALNTEAFF. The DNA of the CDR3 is TGTGCCAGCAGCCGACGACAGGCACTGAACACTGAAGCTTTCTTT. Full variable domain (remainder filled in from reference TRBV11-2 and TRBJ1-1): EAGVAQSPRYKIIEKRQSVAFWCNPISGHATLYWYQQILGQGPKLLIQFQNNGVVDDSQLPKDRFSAERLKGVDSTLKIQPAKLEDSAVYLCASSRRQALNTEAFFGQGTRLTVV.